A selection of T cell receptor beta chains follows, all from one sample in a study of somatic mutations in cytotoxic T cells in rheumatoid arthritis. TCRdb keeps only in-frame clones here, not all; method: immunoSEQ multiplex PCR. The sample has about 20,000 clones; around 84% are singletons. Sequencing was carried out using CD8+ T cells sorted from blood. The receptors were sampled from a woman aged 45 to 65 in good health. Both conserved end residues are part of each CDR3. A D gene is named only where the DNA matches it firmly. Not every row has a clone size; where given, it reads once, few, many or a size class.

>.|TRBJ1-1|few|TRBV19
TGTGCCAGTAGTATTGACCGGGGCATGAACACTGAAGCTTTCTTT
CASSIDRGMNTEAFF
>TRBD2|TRBJ2-2|once|TRBV7-2
TGTGCCAGCAGCCTAGCGGGGACGAACACCGGGGAGCTGTTTTTT
CASSLAGTNTGELFF
>.|TRBJ2-1|.|TRBV9
TGTGCCAGCAATGGGGGCGAATCCTACAATGAGCAGTTCTTC
CASNGGESYNEQFF
>.|TRBJ2-7|.|TRBV6-1
TGTGCCAGCAGTGAAGCGCTTCTGGGAGACGAGCAGTACTTC
CASSEALLGDEQYF
>.|TRBJ2-1|.|TRBV27
TGTGCCAGCAGTTTAACATTAAGCTCCTACAATGAGCAGTTCTTC
CASSLTLSSYNEQFF
>.|TRBJ1-1|.|TRBV28
TGTGCCAGCAGTTTGACCAGGGGACACCTGAACACTGAAGCTTTCTTT
CASSLTRGHLNTEAFF
>.|TRBJ1-1|.|TRBV11-1
TGTGCCAGCAGCCCCACCCCCAACACTGAAGCTTTCTTT
CASSPTPNTEAFF
>TRBD2|TRBJ2-1|.|TRBV9
TGTGCCAGCAGCGATGGACTAGCGGGGGGGCCAGAGGGGTTCTTC
CASSDGLAGGPEGFF
>.|TRBJ1-1|.|TRBV6-5
TGTGCCAGCCTAAACCCTATGAACACTGAAGCTTTCTTT
CASLNPMNTEAFF
>.|TRBJ2-7|.|TRBV6-6
TGTGCCAGCAGTTCCCAGACAGAAAACGAGCAGTACTTC
CASSSQTENEQYF
>.|TRBJ2-3|.|TRBV4-3
TGCGCCAGCAGCGCCCGGGACAACGACAAGGATACGCAGTATTTT
CASSARDNDKDTQYF
>TRBD1|TRBJ2-4|.|TRBV18
TGTGCCAGCTCACCCTCATCGGGGACAGCCCTCGTTCTAGCCAAAAACATTCAGTACTTC
CASSPSSGTALVLAKNIQYF
>.|TRBJ2-2|.|TRBV27
TGTGCCAGCAGTTTACTAGGGGGGGGTGCCGGGGAGCTGTTTTTT
CASSLLGGGAGELFF
>.|TRBJ1-1|.|TRBV5-4
TGTGCCAGCAGCTTGGGGGGATTAGGACAGCTGTACGGCACTGAAGCTTTCTTT
CASSLGGLGQLYGTEAFF
>.|TRBJ2-7|.|TRBV9
TGTGCCAGCAGCGTAGGATCAGGGCCCGAGCAGTACTTC
CASSVGSGPEQYF
>.|TRBJ2-1|.|TRBV25-1
TGTGCCAGCAGGTCGGCAGACCGCTCCTACAATGAGCAGTTCTTC
CASRSADRSYNEQFF
>TRBD1|TRBJ2-2|.|TRBV7-6
TGTGCCAGCAGCTTAAGAAAGGGGGCCCTGAGCACCGGGGAGCTGTTTTTT
CASSLRKGALSTGELFF
>.|TRBJ1-3|.|TRBV6-5
TGTGCCAGCAGTTCTACAGAAGTCTCTGGAAACACCATATATTTT
CASSSTEVSGNTIYF
>TRBD1|TRBJ1-6|.|TRBV4-1
TGCGCCAGCAGCCAAGATCCGGATGCGGGACAGCTTAATTCACCCCTCCACTTT
CASSQDPDAGQLNSPLHF
>.|TRBJ2-1|.|TRBV5-6
TGTGCCAGCAGCTTGGCTGGGCAAAGGACACAGTTCTTC
CASSLAGQRTQFF
>.|TRBJ2-2|few|TRBV6-4
TGTGCCAGCAGAACAGGTGCCGACACCGGGGAGCTGTTTTTT
CASRTGADTGELFF
>.|TRBJ1-2|.|TRBV20-1
TGCAGTGCTAGCTGGGGGGACGGCTACACCTTC
CSASWGDGYTF
>.|TRBJ1-1|.|TRBV9
TGTGCCAGCAGCGTAGGCGGGAGCACTGAAGCTTTCTTT
CASSVGGSTEAFF
>.|TRBJ2-1|.|TRBV4-3
TGCGCCAGCAGCGTGGGGGGGGCCCCAGCGAGTTACAATGAGCAGTTCTTC
CASSVGGAPASYNEQFF
>.|TRBJ1-3|.|TRBV10-3
TGTGCCATCAGTGCGGAGGGGGACGGCGGAAACACCATATATTTT
CAISAEGDGGNTIYF
>TRBD1|TRBJ2-3|.|TRBV6-4
TGTGCCAGCAGTAGGACAGGGGATTCAGATACGCAGTATTTT
CASSRTGDSDTQYF
>TRBD1|TRBJ2-3|.|TRBV9
TGTGCCAGCAGTAATCCCCGGGACAGGATTACTAGCACAGATACGCAGTATTTT
CASSNPRDRITSTDTQYF
>.|TRBJ2-1|once|TRBV4-1
TGCGCCAGCAGCCAAGACGCCCCACAGGTCAATGAGCAGTTCTTC
CASSQDAPQVNEQFF
>.|TRBJ2-3|.|TRBV9
TGTGCCAGCAGCATCGAGGGGGGGGCGTCAGATACGCAGTATTTT
CASSIEGGASDTQYF
>.|TRBJ2-5|once|TRBV5-1
TGCGCCAGCACCTTTGATACTGTTCTCCAAGAGACCCAGTACTTC
CASTFDTVLQETQYF
>.|TRBJ2-3|.|TRBV6-4
TGTGCCAGCAGTGACTCAGTAGCTGGAACAGATACGCAGTATTTT
CASSDSVAGTDTQYF
>.|TRBJ1-5|.|TRBV19
TGTGCCAGCGGTCCAGGAGGCAATCAGCCCCAGCATTTT
CASGPGGNQPQHF
>TRBD1|TRBJ1-3|.|TRBV11-2
TGTGCCAGCAGCCCCACGACAGGGAACGGAAACACCATATATTTT
CASSPTTGNGNTIYF
>.|TRBJ1-2|.|TRBV27
TGTGCCAGCAGTCCAGGACAGATTGATAGTGGCTACACCTTC
CASSPGQIDSGYTF
>TRBD1|TRBJ1-4|.|TRBV4-2
TGTGCCAGCAGCCAAACCACCGGGACAGGGGATGAAAAACTGTTTTTT
CASSQTTGTGDEKLFF
>.|TRBJ1-4|.|TRBV28
TGTGCCAGCAGTTCCGAGTTACAGGCAAGAACTAATGAAAAACTGTTTTTT
CASSSELQARTNEKLFF
>.|TRBJ1-3|.|TRBV11-2
TGTGCCAGCAGCTTAGAGACCTCAGGGTTATTGAGGGGCCGGGGAAACACCATATATTTT
CASSLETSGLLRGRGNTIYF
>TRBD1|TRBJ1-2|.|TRBV27
TGTGCCAGCAGTTACTCCGGGACAGGAGACTATGGCTACACCTTC
CASSYSGTGDYGYTF
>TRBD1|TRBJ1-5|.|TRBV28
TGTGCCAGCAGTTTTTTCGGACAGGGGGACCAGCCCCAGCATTTT
CASSFFGQGDQPQHF
>.|TRBJ1-1|.|TRBV4-3
TGCGCCAGCAGCCAAGATTTCCGGTTGAACACTGAAGCTTTCTTT
CASSQDFRLNTEAFF
>.|TRBJ1-5|.|TRBV27
TGTGCCAGCAGTTTATCGTTTGGGCGGCCCCAGCATTTT
CASSLSFGRPQHF
>TRBD1|TRBJ1-1|.|TRBV27
TGTGCCAGCAGTTTGCATAACAGGGGCGCGGGAGCTTTCTTT
CASSLHNRGAGAFF
>TRBD1|TRBJ1-1|.|TRBV7-9
TGTGCCAGCAGCTTGGCTTGGACAGGCCCGCAGACTGAAGCTTTCTTT
CASSLAWTGPQTEAFF
>.|TRBJ2-5|.|TRBV27
TGTGCCAGCAGGTCCGCGGTGGTTGAGACCCAGTACTTC
CASRSAVVETQYF
>.|TRBJ1-6|.|TRBV6-6
TGTGCCAGCAGCCCGGACTTGCCCCTCCACTTT
CASSPDLPLHF
>.|TRBJ1-1|once|TRBV28
TGTGCCAGCAGTCCCTACAGGGTTCGTGAGGACACTGAAGCTTTCTTT
CASSPYRVREDTEAFF
>TRBD1|TRBJ1-1|once|TRBV5-1
TGCGCCAGCAGCTTGTGGGAGGGGGCGGGCATGAACACTGAAGCTTTCTTT
CASSLWEGAGMNTEAFF
>.|TRBJ2-7|.|TRBV2
TGTGCCACCCGGGACCAACGTTACGAGCAGTACTTC
CATRDQRYEQYF
>TRBD1|TRBJ2-7|.|TRBV15
TGTGCCACCAGCAGAGATGCCCTGACAGGGCCCCACGAGCAGTACTTC
CATSRDALTGPHEQYF
>.|TRBJ1-5|.|TRBV2
TGTGCCAGCAGTGAAAAGGGGGATAGCAATCAGCCCCAGCATTTT
CASSEKGDSNQPQHF
>TRBD2|TRBJ2-5|.|TRBV7-9
TGTGCCAGCAGCTCCGGCGGCGGGGGTCGGGAGACCCAGTACTTC
CASSSGGGGRETQYF
>.|TRBJ1-4|.|TRBV6-5
TGTGCCAGCAGTTACTCGCATAATGAAAAACTGTTTTTT
CASSYSHNEKLFF
>TRBD2|TRBJ2-5|.|TRBV4-1
TGCGCCAGCAACCCGAAGATCGGCGGGGGGGAGACCCAGTACTTC
CASNPKIGGGETQYF
>.|TRBJ2-1|.|TRBV7-2
TGTGCCAGCAGCCCGCCATCCTACAATGAGCAGTTCTTC
CASSPPSYNEQFF
>.|TRBJ2-5|.|TRBV7-6
TGTGCCAGCAGCTTACCAGGAGGGGTGGAGGAGACCCAGTACTTC
CASSLPGGVEETQYF
>TRBD2|TRBJ2-7|.|TRBV9
TGTGCCAGCAGCCTGGGCGGGGGGGACGAGCAGTACTTC
CASSLGGGDEQYF
>TRBD1|TRBJ1-1|few|TRBV6-1
TGTGCCAGCAGTGAACTGGGGACAGCGGACACTGAAGCTTTCTTT
CASSELGTADTEAFF